This T cell receptor beta chain derives from a study of blood T cell repertoires in COVID-19. As for the study in general: COVID-19 samples, acute and convalescent, were from the United States, Italy and Spain. T cells, B-cell-depleted T cells, or PBMCs supplied cDNA or gDNA.

Worth noting for this clone: The sample contains more than one DNA sequence encoding this CDR3.

In the authors' workflow: By means of reference gene primer amplification, nucleated cell counts were estimated. Profiled with immunoSEQ multiplex PCR; TCRdb holds only in-frame clones, not every one. The V and J calls and clone size were taken over from that table, and D and trimming were inferred from the DNA. The data hold 180,000 or so clones, with roughly 80% observed a single time. The sequencing sample was made of peripheral blood. The receptor's source is a human donor with acute or convalescent COVID-19. The donor label of this sample is uncertain.

CDR3 DNA: TGCGCCAGCAGCTTGGGGCAGGGGGGCAATTCACCCCTCCACTTT. Protein product: CASSLGQGGNSPLHF. V and J are TRBV5-1 and TRBJ1-6; 7 bases agree with TRBD1. The CDR3 spans 15 residues. Germline V lookup: CDR1 SGHRS, CDR2 YFSETQ. V dropped 0 bases and J dropped 7; count of bases not matched to a gene: 4.